This T cell receptor beta chain came from a study of CD8+CD57+ T cells in acquired aplastic anemia. Patients selected for sequencing had displayed CD8+CD57+ cell expansion by flow cytometry. All patients were therapy-naive when blood was sampled. For CDR3 and TCR beta VDJ profiling, genomic DNA was the template used. TCRdb recomputed calls from the reads with MiXCR, one row per CDR3 protein. In the table there are approximately 120,000 distinct CDR3 sequences, less than 50% of which are singletons. This clonotype was detected many times. CDR3 length: 17 amino acids. The V gene end was trimmed by 3 bases and the J gene end by 3 bases; junction bases not matched to a gene: 10. Germline lookup yields CDR1 SGHNT and CDR2 YYREEE (reference sequence).

The sample taken for sequencing was sorted CD4+, CD8+, or CD8+CD57+ T cells (not recorded which) from PBMCs. The V call is TRBV5-4, the J call TRBJ2-7; 12 bases fit TRBD2. This TCR was sampled from a human donor with aplastic anemia. Here the CDR3 DNA reads TGTGCCAGCAGCTCTCCTCGTGGACTAGCGGGGAACTACGAGCAGTACTTC. Its translation: CASSSPRGLAGNYEQYF.